This TCR beta chain stems from a study of blood T cell repertoires in COVID-19. Either two negative PCRs, clearance, or symptom resolution qualified Cohort 3 donors as recovered. Trimming removed 3 bases from V and 10 bases from J; junction bases left unmatched: 7. Germline CDR1 is LNHDA and CDR2 is SQIVND (reference sequence). CDR3 size: 15 residues. Clones were read by immunoSEQ multiplex PCR, and TCRdb kept only the in-frame ones, dropping some. Of over 150,000 clones detected, about nine tenths appear once; the ten largest clones hold around 2.1%. The receptor was derived from a woman aged 25-40 years who had recovered from COVID-19. The chain carries TRBV19 and TRBJ1-6; TRBD1 agrees at 9 bases. Sequenced input: PBMCs or T cells enriched from blood (not recorded which). The CDR3: CASSIGQGTGSPLHF. In nucleotides, the CDR3 is TGTGCCAGTAGTATCGGACAGGGGACCGGATCACCCCTCCACTTT.